One and the same sample provided the 15 T cell receptor beta chains below, sequenced in a study of Graves' ophthalmopathy and Graves' hyperthyroidism. TCR beta CDR3 regions were amplified from RNA transcripts. The workflow started with a first-round RT-PCR run with HTBI primers and then moved on to a second-round multiplex PCR. One entry per CDR3 protein results from TCRdb running MiXCR on the multiplex PCR reads. The sample has a few hundred thousand distinct CDR3 sequences, approximately 18% seen once. The sample consisted of peripheral blood. All receptors come from an adult woman with stable Graves' hyperthyroidism.

This clonotype was seen many times. This chain joins TRBV6-1 and TRBJ2-5; TRBD2 matches at 7 bases. The ends lost 11 bases at V and 3 bases at J; junction bases unmatched: 3. CDR1 MNHNS and CDR2 SASEGT come from the germline V gene. The CDR3 sequence is 11 residues long. The CDR3 is CAAGEKETQYF. CDR3 bases: TGTGCCGCGGGGGAGAAAGAGACCCAGTACTTC.

J is TRBJ2-2 and V is TRBV4-1; D is perhaps TRBD1 (6 bases). This CDR3 spans 16 amino acids. In germline, CDR1 is MGHRA, CDR2 YSYEKL. Trimming removed 0 bases at V and 10 bases at J, with 18 bases between. The CDR3 DNA reads as TGCGCCAGCAGCCAAGATTACGGGACATCCCGAGTGGAGCTGTTTTTT. This codes for CASSQDYGTSRVELFF.

This clonotype appeared many times. V is TRBV28 and J is TRBJ1-1; the D is unclear. Germline-derived CDR1 and CDR2 are MDHEN and SYDVKM. Trimming removed 5 bases from V and 6 bases from J, with 13 bases in between. This CDR3 is 13 amino acids long. CDR3 nucleotide sequence: TGTGCCAGCAGTCCCGCCGGTGGCCCTGAAGCTTTCTTT. Translating gives CASSPAGGPEAFF.

Many counts were recorded for this clonotype. The chain carries TRBV2 and TRBJ1-2; no clear D. Trimming took off 0 bases at V and 7 bases at J, with 3 bases between the two ends. CDR1 and CDR2 from the germline V gene are SNHLY and FYNNEI. The CDR3 is 11 amino acids. The CDR3 DNA is TGTGCCAGCAGTGAAGCAGGTGGCTACACCTTC. Its translation is CASSEAGGYTF.

Ten or more counts support this clonotype. The rearrangement uses TRBV12-3 or TRBV12-4 and TRBJ2-2, with 9 bases fitting TRBD1. The ends lost 5 bases at V and 5 bases at J; junction bases unmatched: 6. CDR3 size: 15 residues. The CDR3 loop is CASSPRQGGTGELFF. CDR3 nucleotides: TGTGCCAGCAGTCCACGACAGGGGGGAACCGGGGAGCTGTTTTTT.

This chain links TRBV20-1 with TRBJ1-2; no firm D call. Germline values: CDR1 DFQATT, CDR2 SNEGSKA (reference sequence). The germline V and J ends were trimmed by 6 bases and 5 bases, with 10 bases remaining between them. The CDR3 totals 11 residues. CDR3 sequence: CSAQMGYGYTF. The CDR3 DNA follows: TGCAGTGCCCAGATGGGGTATGGCTACACCTTC.

This clonotype was counted many times. The chain couples TRBV28 to TRBJ1-2, with 7 bases identical to TRBD1. Trimming cost V 6 bases and J 2 bases; bases outside gene matches: 9. CDR1 and CDR2 from the germline V gene are MDHEN and SYDVKM. The CDR3 runs 15 residues. The CDR3 region is CASSRTPDRNYGYTF. Written as DNA, the CDR3 is TGTGCCAGCAGCCGCACCCCGGACAGGAACTATGGCTACACCTTC.

This clonotype was detected ten times or more. V usage is TRBV11-2 and J usage is TRBJ1-2; D possibly corresponds to TRBD1 (6 bases). CDR3 size: 15 residues. CDR1 and CDR2 from the germline V gene are SGHAT and FQNNGV. V was pared by 5 bases and J by 0 bases, with 13 bases between. The CDR3 sequence: CASSMRQAANYGYTF. The CDR3 DNA reads as TGTGCCAGCAGCATGAGACAGGCGGCTAACTATGGCTACACCTTC.

This clonotype was seen at least ten times. The V and J genes are TRBV6-5 and TRBJ1-1; possible D gene TRBD1, 5 bases. With 4 bases removed from V and 1 base from J, the gap between germline ends came to 16 bases. The germline V gene has CDR1 MNHEY and CDR2 SVGAGI. The CDR3 has 16 amino acids. CDR3 bases: TGTGCCAGCAGTTGGGCGACCGGGACGGAGAACACTGAAGCTTTCTTT. It codes for CASSWATGTENTEAFF.

This clonotype was counted a few times. The J gene is TRBJ2-7, the V gene TRBV29-1, with D possibly TRBD1 on 6 matching bases. Germline lookup yields CDR1 SQVTM and CDR2 ANQGSEA. CDR3 length equals 13 residues. V was cut by 4 bases and J by 7 bases, with 17 bases left in between. The CDR3 nucleotides read TGCAGCGTTGCTATGCTGCGACAGGCGGAGCAGTACTTC. Amino acids: CSVAMLRQAEQYF.

This clonotype was seen repeatedly, ten times or more. This rearrangement joins TRBV28 to TRBJ2-2, with TRBD1 as a possible D gene (6 bases). Germline V CDR1 and CDR2: MDHEN, SYDVKM. There are 17 residues in the CDR3. Trimming left V 6 bases short and J 4 bases short, with 21 bases between. CDR3: CASSTYSGTTTTGELFF. The CDR3 DNA reads TGTGCCAGCAGCACCTATTCCGGGACAACTACCACCGGGGAGCTGTTTTTT.

Comments on this clonotype: This may stem from a read error, because a much larger clone lies one nucleotide away. V is TRBV6-7 and J is TRBJ1-1, with D possibly being TRBD1 (5 bases). TRBV6-7 is labeled an ORF, and its function is uncertain. Trimming removed 10 bases at V and 5 bases at J, with 11 bases between. CDR3 length: 11 amino acids. CDR3 in DNA: TGTGCCATCAGAGAGGGGACTGAAGCTTTCTTT. This sequence encodes CAIREGTEAFF.

V gene TRBV27 combines with J gene TRBJ2-7; weak D call: TRBD2 (7 bases). Germline CDR1 and CDR2: MNHEY and SMNVEV (reference sequence). The CDR3 extends over 15 amino acids. Trimming removed 5 bases at V and 0 bases at J, with 14 bases between. The DNA of the CDR3 is TGTGCCAGCAGTCACGGGCGGGGGCTCTCCTACGAGCAGTACTTC. This encodes CASSHGRGLSYEQYF.

This clonotype has ten or more counts. The genes are TRBV6-5 and TRBJ1-1; no clear D gene. The germline V gene encodes CDR1 MNHEY and CDR2 SVGAGI. The CDR3 extends over 15 amino acids. Trimming cost V 4 bases and J 4 bases, with 16 bases left between them. CDR3 protein: CASSFRPVIGTEAFF. In DNA, the CDR3 is TGTGCCAGCAGTTTTCGACCGGTGATCGGCACTGAAGCTTTCTTT.

This clonotype has a handful of counts. The V call is TRBV11-2, the J call TRBJ2-4; no definite D call. From germline, CDR1 is SGHAT and CDR2 FQNNGV. Trimming pared 5 bases from V and 0 bases from J, leaving 8 bases between. The CDR3 has 14 amino acids. The CDR3 is CASSALRAKNIQYF. CDR3 nucleotides: TGTGCCAGCAGCGCGCTTCGAGCCAAAAACATTCAGTACTTC. The full variable domain, its missing parts supplied by reference TRBV11-2 and TRBJ2-4, is EAGVAQSPRYKIIEKRQSVAFWCNPISGHATLYWYQQILGQGPKLLIQFQNNGVVDDSQLPKDRFSAERLKGVDSTLKIQPAKLEDSAVYLCASSALRAKNIQYFGAGTRLSVL.